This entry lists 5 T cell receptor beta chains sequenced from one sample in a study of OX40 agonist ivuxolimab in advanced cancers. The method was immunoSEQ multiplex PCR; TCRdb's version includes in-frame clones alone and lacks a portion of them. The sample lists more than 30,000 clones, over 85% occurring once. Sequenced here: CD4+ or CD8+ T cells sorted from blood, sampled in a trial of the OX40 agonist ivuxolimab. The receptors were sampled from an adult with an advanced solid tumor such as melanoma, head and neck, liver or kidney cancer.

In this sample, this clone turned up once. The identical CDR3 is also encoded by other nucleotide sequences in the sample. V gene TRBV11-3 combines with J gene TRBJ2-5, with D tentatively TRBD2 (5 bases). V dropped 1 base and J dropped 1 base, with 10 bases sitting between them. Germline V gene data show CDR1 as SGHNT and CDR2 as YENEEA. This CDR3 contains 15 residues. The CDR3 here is CASSLGGIGQETQYF. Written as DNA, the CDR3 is TGTGCCAGCAGCTTAGGAGGGATAGGCCAAGAGACCCAGTACTTC.

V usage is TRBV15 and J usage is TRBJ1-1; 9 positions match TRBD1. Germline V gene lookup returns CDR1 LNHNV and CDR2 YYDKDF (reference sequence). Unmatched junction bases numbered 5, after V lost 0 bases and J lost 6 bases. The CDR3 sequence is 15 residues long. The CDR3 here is CATSRDRTGEAEAFF. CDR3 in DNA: TGTGCCACCAGCAGAGATCGGACAGGGGAAGCTGAAGCTTTCTTT.

CDR3 sequence reads: CASSIEGNYGYTF. The CDR3 DNA reads TGTGCCAGTAGTATAGAGGGAAACTATGGCTACACCTTC. The chain carries TRBV19 and TRBJ1-2; D unclear. Trimming removed 0 bases at V and 2 bases at J, with 4 bases between. This CDR3 is built from 13 residues. Looked up from germline, CDR1 is LNHDA and CDR2 is SQIVND (reference sequence).

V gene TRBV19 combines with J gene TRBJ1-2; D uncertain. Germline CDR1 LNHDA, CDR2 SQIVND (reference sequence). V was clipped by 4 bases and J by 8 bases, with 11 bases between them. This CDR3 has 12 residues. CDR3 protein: CASSRDWEGYTF. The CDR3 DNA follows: TGTGCCAGTAGTAGAGACTGGGAGGGCTACACCTTC.

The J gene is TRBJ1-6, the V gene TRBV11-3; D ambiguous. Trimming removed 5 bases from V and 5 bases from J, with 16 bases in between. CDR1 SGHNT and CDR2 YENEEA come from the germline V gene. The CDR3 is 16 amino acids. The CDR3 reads CASSHGVTLNNSPLHF. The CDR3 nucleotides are TGTGCCAGCAGCCATGGGGTCACTCTTAATAATTCACCCCTCCACTTT.